A single sample gave rise to the 10 T cell receptor beta chains below, sequenced in a study of T cells after posttransplantation cyclophosphamide. Sequenced by immunoSEQ multiplex PCR; TCRdb stores in-frame clones only, minus some. The table shows 66,000 or so clones, with about 93% occurring only once. The specimen sequenced was PBMCs. These receptors were taken from a young woman in good health and a related stem cell transplant donor.

In DNA form, the CDR3 reads TGTGCCAGCAGCTTCCTCCCGGGCGCGGGGAGGTACGAGCAGTACTTC. This encodes CASSFLPGAGRYEQYF. The chain uses TRBV11-2 and TRBJ2-7; D might be TRBD2 (6 bases). The CDR3 length is 16 residues. Germline CDR1 SGHAT, CDR2 FQNNGV. Trimming stripped 3 bases from V and 4 bases from J, with 19 bases between.

The V and J genes are TRBV2 and TRBJ2-5; TRBD1 agrees at 7 bases. V lost 4 bases and J lost 4; bases outside the gene matches: 3. Germline V gene lookup returns CDR1 SNHLY and CDR2 FYNNEI. The CDR3 covers 13 residues. CDR3 sequence (DNA): TGTGCCAGCAGTGTGAGGGGGCCAGAGACCCAGTACTTC. This codes for CASSVRGPETQYF. Using reference TRBV2 and TRBJ2-5 for the parts outside the CDR3, the full variable domain is EPEVTQTPSHQVTQMGQEVILRCVPISNHLYFYWYRQILGQKVEFLVSFYNNEISEKSEIFDDQFSVERPDGSNFTLKIRSTKLEDSAMYFCASSVRGPETQYFGPGTRLLVL.

In its sample, this clone was seen once. The V gene is TRBV6-1, the J gene TRBJ2-3; 7 nucleotides align to TRBD1. The trim removed 5 bases at V and 5 bases at J, leaving 7 bases unmatched. CDR3 length equals 14 residues. Germline V gene lookup returns CDR1 MNHNS and CDR2 SASEGT. The CDR3 sequence: CASSHDHRGDTQYF. For the CDR3, the DNA is TGTGCCAGCAGTCACGACCACAGGGGAGATACGCAGTATTTT.

The V and J genes are TRBV6-4 and TRBJ2-2, with D possibly matching TRBD1 (5 bases). This CDR3 has 14 amino acids. Trimming removed 5 bases at V and 1 base at J, with 8 bases between. CDR1 is MRHNA and CDR2 is SNTAGT in the germline V gene. The CDR3 sequence is CASSNQGNTGELFF. DNA for the CDR3: TGTGCCAGCAGTAATCAGGGGAACACCGGGGAGCTGTTTTTT.

V usage is TRBV9 and J usage is TRBJ2-5, with 8 bases fitting TRBD2. Germline lookup yields CDR1 SGDLS and CDR2 YYNGEE. V was clipped by 3 bases and J by 3 bases; unmatched bases: 7. CDR3 size: 15 residues. Written as DNA, the CDR3 is TGTGCCAGCAGCGGAAGCGGGAGATATGAAGAGACCCAGTACTTC. This translates into CASSGSGRYEETQYF. Combining the CDR3 with reference TRBV9 and TRBJ2-5 gives the whole variable domain DSGVTQTPKHLITATGQRVTLRCSPRSGDLSVYWYQQSLDQGLQFLIQYYNGEERAKGNILERFSAQQFPDLHSELNLSSLELGDSALYFCASSGSGRYEETQYFGPGTRLLVL.

J is TRBJ1-3 and V is TRBV5-4; maybe TRBD1 (5 bases). The CDR3 runs 13 residues. Per the germline V gene, CDR1 is SGHNT and CDR2 is YYREEE (reference sequence). The V end lost 2 bases, the J end lost 4 bases, and 7 bases lay between the germline ends. CDR3 sequence reads: CASSFRQGNTIYF. For the CDR3, the DNA is TGTGCCAGCAGCTTCAGACAGGGAAACACCATATATTTT. The complete variable domain, with remaining parts taken from reference TRBV5-4 and TRBJ1-3, reads ETGVTQSPTHLIKTRGQQVTLRCSSQSGHNTVSWYQQALGQGPQFIFQYYREEENGRGNFPPRFSGLQFPNYSSELNVNALELDDSALYLCASSFRQGNTIYFGEGSWLTVV.

This clone was seen just once. V usage is TRBV6-5 and J usage is TRBJ2-3; tentative D call: TRBD2 (6 bases). The CDR3 contains 16 residues. V shed 4 bases and J shed 0 bases, with 14 bases lying between them. Germline CDR1 MNHEY, CDR2 SVGAGI. The DNA for the CDR3 is TGTGCCAGCAGTTCCCTTGCGGGGCGGAGCACAGATACGCAGTATTTT. Its protein product is CASSSLAGRSTDTQYF.

This clone was observed a single time. The J gene is TRBJ1-2, the V gene TRBV28; no clear D gene. The CDR3 consists of 13 residues. Germline values: CDR1 MDHEN, CDR2 SYDVKM. V was trimmed by 5 bases and J by 3 bases, leaving 10 bases between them. Written as DNA, the CDR3 is TGTGCCAGCAGTGTACAGCGATACTATGGCTACACCTTC. This sequence encodes CASSVQRYYGYTF.

As to this clone: Distinct nucleotide sequences in the sample also encode this CDR3. The chain links TRBV28 to TRBJ1-1; D is unclear. Trimming shortened V by 5 bases and J by 2 bases, and 9 bases separated the two germline ends. The germline gives CDR1 MDHEN, CDR2 SYDVKM. The CDR3 consists of 13 residues. CDR3 residues: CASSPGVNTEAFF. CDR3 nucleotide sequence: TGTGCCAGCAGTCCGGGAGTAAACACTGAAGCTTTCTTT.

The V call is TRBV5-1, the J call TRBJ1-2; D gene unclear. Trimming cost V 0 bases and J 6 bases, with 9 bases left between them. The CDR3 totals 13 residues. Germline CDR1 SGHRS, CDR2 YFSETQ. The CDR3 DNA follows: TGCGCCAGCAGCTTGGAGGACTGGGATGGCTACACCTTC. Encoded protein: CASSLEDWDGYTF.